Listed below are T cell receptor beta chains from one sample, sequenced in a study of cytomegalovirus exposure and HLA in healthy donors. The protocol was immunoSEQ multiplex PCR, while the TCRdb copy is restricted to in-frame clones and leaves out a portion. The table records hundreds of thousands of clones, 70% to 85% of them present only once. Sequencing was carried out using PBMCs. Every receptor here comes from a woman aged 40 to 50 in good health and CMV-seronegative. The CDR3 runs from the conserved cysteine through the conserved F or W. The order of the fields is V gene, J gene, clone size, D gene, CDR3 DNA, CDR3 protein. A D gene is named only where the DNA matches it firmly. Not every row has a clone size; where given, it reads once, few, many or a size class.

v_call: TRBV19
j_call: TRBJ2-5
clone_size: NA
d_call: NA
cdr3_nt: TGTGCCAGTAGTATGGTATCCGGAGCGGAGACCCAGTACTTC
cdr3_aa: CASSMVSGAETQYF

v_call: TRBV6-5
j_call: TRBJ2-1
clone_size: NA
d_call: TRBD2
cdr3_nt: TGTGCCAGCAGTTACGGGGGGGGCAATGAGCAGTTCTTC
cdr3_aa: CASSYGGGNEQFF

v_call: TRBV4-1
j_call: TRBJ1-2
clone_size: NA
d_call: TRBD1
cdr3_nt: TGCGCCAGCAGCCCCGGGACAGGGCTATACTATGGCTACACCTTC
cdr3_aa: CASSPGTGLYYGYTF

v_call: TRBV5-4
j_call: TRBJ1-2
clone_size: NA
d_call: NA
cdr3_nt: TGTGCCAGCAGCTTGGGTGGATCCAGGTCCCACTATGGCTACACCTTC
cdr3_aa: CASSLGGSRSHYGYTF

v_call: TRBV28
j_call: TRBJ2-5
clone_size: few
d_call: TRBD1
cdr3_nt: TGTGCCAGCAGTTTACTACAGGGGACCGTCCAAGAGACCCAGTACTTC
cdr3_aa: CASSLLQGTVQETQYF

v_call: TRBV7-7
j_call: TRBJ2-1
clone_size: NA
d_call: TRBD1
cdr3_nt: TGTGCTAGCAGCTTGGACAGGGGTAATGAGCAGTTCTTC
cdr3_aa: CASSLDRGNEQFF

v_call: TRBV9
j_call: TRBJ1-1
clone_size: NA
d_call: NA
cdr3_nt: TGTGCCAGCACCAAAGCGGACCTTGGATACACTGAAGCTTTCTTT
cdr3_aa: CASTKADLGYTEAFF

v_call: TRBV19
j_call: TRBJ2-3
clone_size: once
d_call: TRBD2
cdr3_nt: TGTGCCAGTAGTATTGCAACTAGCGGGAGCACAGATACGCAGTATTTT
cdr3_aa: CASSIATSGSTDTQYF

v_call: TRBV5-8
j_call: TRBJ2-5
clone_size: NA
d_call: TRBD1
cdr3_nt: TGTGCCAGCAGTCCTACCGGGACAGGGCGGCAGACCCAGTACTTC
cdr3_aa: CASSPTGTGRQTQYF

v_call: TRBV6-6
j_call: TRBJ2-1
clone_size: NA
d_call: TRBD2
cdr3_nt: TGTGCCAGCAGTTACCAGACTAGCGGGGGCTACAATGAGCAGTTCTTC
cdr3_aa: CASSYQTSGGYNEQFF

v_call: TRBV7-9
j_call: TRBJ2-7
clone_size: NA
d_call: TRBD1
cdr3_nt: TGTGCCAGCAGCTCAGGGACAGACAGATCCTACGAGCAGTACTTC
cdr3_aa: CASSSGTDRSYEQYF

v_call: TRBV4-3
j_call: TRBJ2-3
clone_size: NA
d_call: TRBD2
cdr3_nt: TGCGCCAGCAGCCAACCGAGCGGGGGGGCCACAGATACGCAGTATTTT
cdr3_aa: CASSQPSGGATDTQYF

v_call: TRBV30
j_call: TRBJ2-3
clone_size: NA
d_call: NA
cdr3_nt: TGTGCCTGGAGTGTACGGTTCACAGATACGCAGTATTTT
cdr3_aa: CAWSVRFTDTQYF

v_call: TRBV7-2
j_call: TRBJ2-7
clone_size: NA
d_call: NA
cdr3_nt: TGTGCCAGCAGCTTTCGGGGGGAGCAGTACTTC
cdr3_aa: CASSFRGEQYF

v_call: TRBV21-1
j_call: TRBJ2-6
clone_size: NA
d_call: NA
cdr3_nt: TGTGCCAGCAGCAAAGCGCTGGGGACAGGGTGCGTACTAGCGGCGAACTCTGGGGCCAACGTCCTGACTTTC
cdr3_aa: CASSKALGTGCVLAANSGANVLTF

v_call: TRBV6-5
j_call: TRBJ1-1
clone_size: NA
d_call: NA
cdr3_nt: TGTGCCAGCAGTTATTTAAAGAACACTGAAGCTTTCTTT
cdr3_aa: CASSYLKNTEAFF

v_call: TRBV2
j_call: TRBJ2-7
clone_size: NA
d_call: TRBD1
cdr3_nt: TGTGCCAGTTTTGACCCGGGACAGCCTTACGAGCAGTACTTC
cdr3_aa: CASFDPGQPYEQYF

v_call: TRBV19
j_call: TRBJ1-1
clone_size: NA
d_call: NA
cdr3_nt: TGTGCCAGTAGTACTGGACAGTACACTGAAGCTTTCTTT
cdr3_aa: CASSTGQYTEAFF

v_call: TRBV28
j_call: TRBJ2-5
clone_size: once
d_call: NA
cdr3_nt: TGTGCCAGCAGTTTGACACGAGCGACCCAGTACTTC
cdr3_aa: CASSLTRATQYF

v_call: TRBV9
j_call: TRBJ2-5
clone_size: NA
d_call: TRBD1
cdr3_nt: TGTGCCAGCAGCGTCTCCGTACGGGACAGGGGACCGGAGACCCAGTACTTC
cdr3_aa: CASSVSVRDRGPETQYF

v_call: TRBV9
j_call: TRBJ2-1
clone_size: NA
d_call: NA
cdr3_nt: TGTGCCAGCAGCGTAGCCGGGGTGAACAATGAGCAGTTCTTC
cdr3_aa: CASSVAGVNNEQFF

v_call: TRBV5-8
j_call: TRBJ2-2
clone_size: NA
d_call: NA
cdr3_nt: TGTGCCAGCAGCTGGGGCTACAGGGAAGGCACCGGGGAGCTGTTTTTT
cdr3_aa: CASSWGYREGTGELFF

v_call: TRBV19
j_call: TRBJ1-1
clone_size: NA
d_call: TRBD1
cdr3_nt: TGTGCCAGTAGTATAGTAGAGACCAATGGACAGGGATACACTGAAGCTTTCTTT
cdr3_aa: CASSIVETNGQGYTEAFF

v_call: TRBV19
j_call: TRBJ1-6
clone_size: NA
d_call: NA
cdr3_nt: TGTGCCAGTAGTATTCGGATCAGTCCGCCGCGGGGGGGCGAACCCTCCTATAATTCACCCCTCCACTTT
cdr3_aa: CASSIRISPPRGGEPSYNSPLHF

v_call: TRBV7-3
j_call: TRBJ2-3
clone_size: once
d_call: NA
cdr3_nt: TGTGCCAGCAGCCTTAAGGGGTCCGCAGATACGCAGTATTTT
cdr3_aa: CASSLKGSADTQYF

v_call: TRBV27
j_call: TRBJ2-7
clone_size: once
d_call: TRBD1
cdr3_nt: TGTGCCAGCAGTAGACAGGGTTGGACCGAGCAGTACTTC
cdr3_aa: CASSRQGWTEQYF

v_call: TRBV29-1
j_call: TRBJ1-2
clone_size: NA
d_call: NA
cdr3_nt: TGCAGCGTGGAGGGTACCCTGGATGGCTACACCTTC
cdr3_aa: CSVEGTLDGYTF

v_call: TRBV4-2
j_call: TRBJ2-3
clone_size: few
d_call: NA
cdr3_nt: TGTGCCAGCAGCCAAGATTTCGGAGCGCCGCAGTATTTT
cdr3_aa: CASSQDFGAPQYF

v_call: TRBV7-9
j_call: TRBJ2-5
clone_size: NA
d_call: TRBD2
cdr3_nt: TGTGCCAGCAGTTTTGGGACCGGGGGGTACCAAGAGACCCAGTACTTC
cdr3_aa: CASSFGTGGYQETQYF

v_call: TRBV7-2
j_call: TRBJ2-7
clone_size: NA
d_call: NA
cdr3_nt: TGTGCCAGCAGCTTAGGGGACAAGACTTTCTCCTACGAGCAGTACTTC
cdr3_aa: CASSLGDKTFSYEQYF

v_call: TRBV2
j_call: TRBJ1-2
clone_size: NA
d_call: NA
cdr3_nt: TGTGCCAGCAAAACACGAGAGGGGGATGGCTACACCTTC
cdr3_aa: CASKTREGDGYTF

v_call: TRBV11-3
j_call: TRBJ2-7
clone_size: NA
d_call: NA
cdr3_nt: TGTGCCAGCTCCAGCGGACCCGAGCAGTACTTC
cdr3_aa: CASSSGPEQYF

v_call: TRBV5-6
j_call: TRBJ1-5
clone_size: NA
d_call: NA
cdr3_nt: TGTGCCAGCAGCGGTCAGAACAATCAGCCCCAGCATTTT
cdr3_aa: CASSGQNNQPQHF

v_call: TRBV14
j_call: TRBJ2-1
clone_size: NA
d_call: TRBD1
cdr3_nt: TGTGCCAGCAGGCCGACAGGGGGAGGTGAGCAGTTCTTC
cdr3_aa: CASRPTGGGEQFF

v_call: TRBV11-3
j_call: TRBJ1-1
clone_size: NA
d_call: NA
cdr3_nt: TGTGCCAGCAGCTTAGTTTCCAAGGTTCGGGTCACTGAAGCTTTCTTT
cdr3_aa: CASSLVSKVRVTEAFF

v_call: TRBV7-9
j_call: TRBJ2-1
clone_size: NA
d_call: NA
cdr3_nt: TGTGCCAGCAGCTTAGAGGAGGCTGAGCAGTTCTTC
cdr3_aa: CASSLEEAEQFF

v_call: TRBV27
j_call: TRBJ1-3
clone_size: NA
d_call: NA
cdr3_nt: TGTGCCAGCAGTTTATCGCCTGTTGGGCTCGGCTCTGGAAACACCATATATTTT
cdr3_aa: CASSLSPVGLGSGNTIYF

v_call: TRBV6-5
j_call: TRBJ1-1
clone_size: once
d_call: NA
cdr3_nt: TGTGCCAGCAGCGACATGACTGAAGCTTTCTTT
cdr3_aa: CASSDMTEAFF

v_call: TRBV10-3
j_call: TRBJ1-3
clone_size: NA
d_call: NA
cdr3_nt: TGTGCCATCAGTGAGTCGCTAGCGTCCTCTGGAAACACCATATATTTT
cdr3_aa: CAISESLASSGNTIYF

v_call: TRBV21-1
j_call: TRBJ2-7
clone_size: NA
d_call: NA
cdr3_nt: TGTGCCAGCAGCAACCCTAAACAGGGAGCGGGGTACGAGCAGTACTTC
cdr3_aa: CASSNPKQGAGYEQYF

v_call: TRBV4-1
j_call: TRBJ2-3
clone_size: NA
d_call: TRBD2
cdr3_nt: TGCGCCAGCAGCCAAGATGGTAGCGGGGGTGGCACAGATACGCAGTATTTT
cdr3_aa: CASSQDGSGGGTDTQYF

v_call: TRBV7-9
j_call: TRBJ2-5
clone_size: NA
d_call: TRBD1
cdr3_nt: TGTGCCAGCAGCGCCGGACAGGGAGGTCAAGAGACCCAGTACTTC
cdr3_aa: CASSAGQGGQETQYF

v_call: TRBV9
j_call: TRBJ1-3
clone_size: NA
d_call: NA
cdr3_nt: TGTGCCAGCAGCGTACCGGGTGGAAACACCATATATTTT
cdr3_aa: CASSVPGGNTIYF

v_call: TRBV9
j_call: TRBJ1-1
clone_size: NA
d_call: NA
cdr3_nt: TGTGCCAGCAGCGTAGATTCATCGAACACTGAAGCTTTCTTT
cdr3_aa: CASSVDSSNTEAFF

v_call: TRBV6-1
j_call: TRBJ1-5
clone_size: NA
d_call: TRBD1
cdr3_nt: TGTGCCAGCAGGGGGACAGATACACCCCAGCATTTT
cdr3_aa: CASRGTDTPQHF

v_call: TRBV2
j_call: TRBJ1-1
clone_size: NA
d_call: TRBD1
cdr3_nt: TGTGCCAGCAGTCGGGACAGCAGCCTGAACACTGAAGCTTTCTTT
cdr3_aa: CASSRDSSLNTEAFF

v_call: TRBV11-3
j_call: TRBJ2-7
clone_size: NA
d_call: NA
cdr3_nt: TGTGCCAGCAGCTTAGGGGACACCTACTACGAGCAGTACTTC
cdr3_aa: CASSLGDTYYEQYF